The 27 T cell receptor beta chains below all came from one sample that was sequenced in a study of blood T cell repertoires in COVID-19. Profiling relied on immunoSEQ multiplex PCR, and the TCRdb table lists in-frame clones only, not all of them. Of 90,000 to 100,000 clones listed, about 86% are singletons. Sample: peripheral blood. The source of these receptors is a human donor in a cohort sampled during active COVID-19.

CDR3 sequence: CASSMGPAGGMYTQYF. The CDR3 nucleotides read TGTGCCAGTAGTATGGGTCCTGCGGGGGGCATGTATACGCAGTATTTT. The chain uses TRBV19 and TRBJ2-3, with TRBD2 matching 8 bases. Germline V gives CDR1 LNHDA, CDR2 SQIVND (reference sequence). The CDR3 contains 16 residues. J gave up 7 bases and V 3 bases, and 12 bases lay outside the gene matches. The variable domain in full, completed from reference TRBV19 and TRBJ2-3, reads DGGITQSPKYLFRKEGQNVTLSCEQNLNHDAMYWYRQDPGQGLRLIYYSQIVNDFQKGDIAEGYSVSREKKESFPLTVTSAQKNPTAFYLCASSMGPAGGMYTQYFGPGTRLTVL.

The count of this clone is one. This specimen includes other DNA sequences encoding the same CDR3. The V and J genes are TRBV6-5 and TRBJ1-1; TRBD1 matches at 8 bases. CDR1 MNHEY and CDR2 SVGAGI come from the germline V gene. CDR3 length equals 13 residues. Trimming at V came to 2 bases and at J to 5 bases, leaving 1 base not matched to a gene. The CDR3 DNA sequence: TGTGCCAGCAGTTACACAGGGGGGACTGAAGCTTTCTTT. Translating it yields CASSYTGGTEAFF.

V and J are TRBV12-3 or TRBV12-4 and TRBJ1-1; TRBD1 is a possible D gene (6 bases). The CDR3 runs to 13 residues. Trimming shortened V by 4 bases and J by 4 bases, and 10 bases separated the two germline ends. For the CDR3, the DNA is TGTGCCAGCAGTTACAGGGTAAGCACTGAAGCTTTCTTT. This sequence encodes CASSYRVSTEAFF.

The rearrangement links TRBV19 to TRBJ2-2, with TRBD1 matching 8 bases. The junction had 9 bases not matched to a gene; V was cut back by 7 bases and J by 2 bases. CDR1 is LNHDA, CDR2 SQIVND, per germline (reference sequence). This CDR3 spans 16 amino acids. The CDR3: CASTSIGQGNTGELFF. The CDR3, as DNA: TGTGCCAGTACCTCGATCGGACAGGGAAACACCGGGGAGCTGTTTTTT.

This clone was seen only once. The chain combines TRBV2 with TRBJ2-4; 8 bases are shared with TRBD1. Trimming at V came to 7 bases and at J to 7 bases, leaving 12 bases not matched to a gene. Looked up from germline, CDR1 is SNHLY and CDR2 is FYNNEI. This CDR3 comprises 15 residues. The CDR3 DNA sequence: TGTGCCAGCACGGAGGGGAGGACAGGGTCGAACATTCAGTACTTC. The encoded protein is CASTEGRTGSNIQYF.

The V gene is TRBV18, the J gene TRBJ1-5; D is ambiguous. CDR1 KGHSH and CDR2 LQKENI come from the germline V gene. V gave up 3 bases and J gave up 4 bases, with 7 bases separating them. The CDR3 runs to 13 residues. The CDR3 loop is CASSPGGNQPQHF. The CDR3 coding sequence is TGTGCCAGCTCACCGGGCGGGAATCAGCCCCAGCATTTT.

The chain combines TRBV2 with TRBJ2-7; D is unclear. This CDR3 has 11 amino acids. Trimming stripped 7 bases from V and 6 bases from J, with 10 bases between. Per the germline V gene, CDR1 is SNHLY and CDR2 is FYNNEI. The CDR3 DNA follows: TGTGCCAGCACCTCTTGGCTCGAGCAGTACTTC. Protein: CASTSWLEQYF. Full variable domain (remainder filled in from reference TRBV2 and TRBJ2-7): EPEVTQTPSHQVTQMGQEVILRCVPISNHLYFYWYRQILGQKVEFLVSFYNNEISEKSEIFDDQFSVERPDGSNFTLKIRSTKLEDSAMYFCASTSWLEQYFGPGTRLTVT.

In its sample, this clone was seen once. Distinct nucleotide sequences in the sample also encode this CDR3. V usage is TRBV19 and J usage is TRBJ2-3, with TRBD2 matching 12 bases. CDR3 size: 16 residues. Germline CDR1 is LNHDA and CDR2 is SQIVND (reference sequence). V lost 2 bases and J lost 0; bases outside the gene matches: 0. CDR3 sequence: CASSILAGGSTDTQYF. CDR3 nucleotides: TGTGCCAGTAGTATACTAGCGGGAGGGAGCACAGATACGCAGTATTTT. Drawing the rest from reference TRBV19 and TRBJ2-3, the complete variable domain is DGGITQSPKYLFRKEGQNVTLSCEQNLNHDAMYWYRQDPGQGLRLIYYSQIVNDFQKGDIAEGYSVSREKKESFPLTVTSAQKNPTAFYLCASSILAGGSTDTQYFGPGTRLTVL.

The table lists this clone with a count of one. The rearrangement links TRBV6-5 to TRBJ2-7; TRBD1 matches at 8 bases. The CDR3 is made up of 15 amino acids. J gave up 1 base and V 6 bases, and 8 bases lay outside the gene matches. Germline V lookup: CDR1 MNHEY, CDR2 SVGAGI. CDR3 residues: CASRPGTGSSYEQYF. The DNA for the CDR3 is TGTGCCAGCAGACCCGGGACAGGATCTTCCTACGAGCAGTACTTC.

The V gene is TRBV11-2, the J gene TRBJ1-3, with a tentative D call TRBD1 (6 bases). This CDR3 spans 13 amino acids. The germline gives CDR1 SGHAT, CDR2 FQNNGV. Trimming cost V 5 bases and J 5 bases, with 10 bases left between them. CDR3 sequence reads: CASSPGQRNTIYF. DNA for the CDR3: TGTGCCAGCAGCCCAGGACAGAGAAACACCATATATTTT.

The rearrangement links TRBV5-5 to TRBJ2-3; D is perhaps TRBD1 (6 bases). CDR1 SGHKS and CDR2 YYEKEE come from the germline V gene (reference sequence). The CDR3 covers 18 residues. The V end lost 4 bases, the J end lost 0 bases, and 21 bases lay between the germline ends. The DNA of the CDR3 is TGTGCCAGCAGCACGCCCCAGGGGTTGCGGACTAGCACAGATACGCAGTATTTT. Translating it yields CASSTPQGLRTSTDTQYF.

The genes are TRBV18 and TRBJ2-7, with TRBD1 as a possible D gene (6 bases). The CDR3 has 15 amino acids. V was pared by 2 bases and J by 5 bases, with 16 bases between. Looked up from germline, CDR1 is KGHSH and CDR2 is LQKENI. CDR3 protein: CASSPSRTGLNEQYF. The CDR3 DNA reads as TGTGCCAGCTCACCAAGTAGAACAGGGCTAAACGAGCAGTACTTC.

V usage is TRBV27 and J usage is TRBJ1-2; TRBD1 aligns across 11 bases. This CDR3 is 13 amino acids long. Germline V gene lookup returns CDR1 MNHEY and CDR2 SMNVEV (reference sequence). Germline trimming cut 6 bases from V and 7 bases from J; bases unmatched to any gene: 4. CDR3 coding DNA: TGTGCCAGCAGGCGGACAGGGGGCTTTGGCTACACCTTC. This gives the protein CASRRTGGFGYTF.

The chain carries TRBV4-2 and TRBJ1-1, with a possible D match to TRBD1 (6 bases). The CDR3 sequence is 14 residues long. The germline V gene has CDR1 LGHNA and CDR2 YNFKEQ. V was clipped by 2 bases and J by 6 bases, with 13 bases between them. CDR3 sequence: CASSQPTGFSEAFF. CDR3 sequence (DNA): TGTGCCAGCAGCCAACCTACAGGGTTTTCTGAAGCTTTCTTT.

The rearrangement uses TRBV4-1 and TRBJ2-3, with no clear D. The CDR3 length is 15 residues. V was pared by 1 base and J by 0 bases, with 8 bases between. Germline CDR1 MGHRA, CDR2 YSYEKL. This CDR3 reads CASSQAHPSTDTQYF. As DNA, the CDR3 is TGCGCCAGCAGCCAAGCACACCCTAGCACAGATACGCAGTATTTT.

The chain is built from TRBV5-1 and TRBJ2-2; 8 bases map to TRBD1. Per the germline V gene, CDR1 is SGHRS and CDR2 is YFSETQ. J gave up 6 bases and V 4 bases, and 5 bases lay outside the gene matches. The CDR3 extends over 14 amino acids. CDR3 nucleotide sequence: TGCGCCAGCAGCGGGCAGGGGGCGGCCGGGGAGCTGTTTTTT. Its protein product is CASSGQGAAGELFF.

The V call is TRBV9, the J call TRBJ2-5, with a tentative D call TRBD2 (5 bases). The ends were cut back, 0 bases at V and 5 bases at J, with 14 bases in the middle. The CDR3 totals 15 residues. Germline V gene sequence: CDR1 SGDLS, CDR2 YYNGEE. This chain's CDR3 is CASSVDPSSKETQYF. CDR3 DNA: TGTGCCAGCAGCGTAGACCCCTCTAGCAAGGAGACCCAGTACTTC.

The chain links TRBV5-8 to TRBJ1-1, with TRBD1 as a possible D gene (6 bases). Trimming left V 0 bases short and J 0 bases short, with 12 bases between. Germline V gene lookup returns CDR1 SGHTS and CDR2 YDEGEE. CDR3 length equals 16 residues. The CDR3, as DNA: TGTGCCAGCAGCTTGGGGGGGGGCTGGATGAACACTGAAGCTTTCTTT. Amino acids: CASSLGGGWMNTEAFF.

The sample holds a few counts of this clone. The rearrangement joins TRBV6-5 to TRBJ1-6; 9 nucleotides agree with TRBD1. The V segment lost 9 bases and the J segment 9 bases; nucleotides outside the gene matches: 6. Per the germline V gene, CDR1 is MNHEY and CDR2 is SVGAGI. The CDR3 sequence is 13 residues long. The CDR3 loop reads CASRGQGVSPLHF. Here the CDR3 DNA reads TGTGCCAGTAGGGGACAGGGAGTTTCACCCCTCCACTTT.

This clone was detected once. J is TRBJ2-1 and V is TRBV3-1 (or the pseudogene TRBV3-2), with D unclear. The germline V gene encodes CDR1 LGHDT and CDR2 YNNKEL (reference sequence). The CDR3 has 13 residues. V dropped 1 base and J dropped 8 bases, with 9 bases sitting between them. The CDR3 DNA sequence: TGTGCCAGCAGCCAAGGGGCCGTGGATGAGCAGTTCTTC. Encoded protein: CASSQGAVDEQFF.

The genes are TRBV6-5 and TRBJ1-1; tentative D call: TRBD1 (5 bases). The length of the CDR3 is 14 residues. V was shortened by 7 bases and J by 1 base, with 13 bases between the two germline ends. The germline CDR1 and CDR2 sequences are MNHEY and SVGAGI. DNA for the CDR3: TGTGCCAGCATCACCGGGACTCAGAACACTGAAGCTTTCTTT. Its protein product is CASITGTQNTEAFF.

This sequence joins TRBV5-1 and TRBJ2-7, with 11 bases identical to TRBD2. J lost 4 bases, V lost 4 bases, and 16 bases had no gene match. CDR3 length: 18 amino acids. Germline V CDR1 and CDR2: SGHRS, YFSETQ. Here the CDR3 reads CASSRLTTIAGGNYEQYF. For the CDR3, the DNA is TGCGCCAGCAGCCGTCTAACTACCATAGCGGGGGGGAATTACGAGCAGTACTTC.

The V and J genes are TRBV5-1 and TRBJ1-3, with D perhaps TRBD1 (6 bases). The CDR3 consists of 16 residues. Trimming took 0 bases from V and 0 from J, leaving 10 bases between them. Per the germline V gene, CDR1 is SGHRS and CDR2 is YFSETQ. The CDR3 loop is CASSLDGGDSGNTIYF. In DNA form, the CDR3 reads TGCGCCAGCAGCTTGGATGGGGGCGACTCTGGAAACACCATATATTTT. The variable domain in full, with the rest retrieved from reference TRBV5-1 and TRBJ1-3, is KAGVTQTPRYLIKTRGQQVTLSCSPISGHRSVSWYQQTPGQGLQFLFEYFSETQRNKGNFPGRFSGRQFSNSRSEMNVSTLELGDSALYLCASSLDGGDSGNTIYFGEGSWLTVV.

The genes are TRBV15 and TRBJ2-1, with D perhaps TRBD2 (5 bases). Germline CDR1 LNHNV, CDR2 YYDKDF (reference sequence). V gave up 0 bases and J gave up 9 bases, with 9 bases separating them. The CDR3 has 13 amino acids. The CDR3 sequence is CATSRDRRVEQFF. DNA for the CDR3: TGTGCCACCAGCAGAGATAGGCGGGTTGAGCAGTTCTTC.

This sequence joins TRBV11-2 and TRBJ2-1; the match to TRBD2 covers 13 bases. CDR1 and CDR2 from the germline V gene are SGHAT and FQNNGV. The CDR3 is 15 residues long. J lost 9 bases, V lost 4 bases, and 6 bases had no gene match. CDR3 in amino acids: CASSSDRTSGGEQFF. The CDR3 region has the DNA TGTGCCAGCAGCTCTGACAGGACTAGCGGGGGTGAGCAGTTCTTC.

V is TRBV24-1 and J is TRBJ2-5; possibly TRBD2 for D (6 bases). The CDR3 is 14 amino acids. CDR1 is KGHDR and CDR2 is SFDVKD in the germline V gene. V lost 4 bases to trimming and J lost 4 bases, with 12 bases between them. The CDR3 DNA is TGTGCCACCAGTGAGGAGGGGCCCGTAGAGACCCAGTACTTC. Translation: CATSEEGPVETQYF.

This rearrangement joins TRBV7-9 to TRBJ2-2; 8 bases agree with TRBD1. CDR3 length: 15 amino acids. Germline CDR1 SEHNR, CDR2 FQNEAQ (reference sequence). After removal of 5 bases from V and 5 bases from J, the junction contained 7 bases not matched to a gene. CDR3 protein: CASSVYRGETGELFF. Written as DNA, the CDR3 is TGTGCCAGCAGCGTCTACAGGGGGGAGACCGGGGAGCTGTTTTTT.